The clone carrying this TCR beta chain was found a few times. The target antigen is unknown. It was with 60 Vbeta and 13 Jbeta primers that the PCR ran. Using immunoSEQ multiplex PCR, the repertoire was profiled, and TCRdb retains in-frame clones only, with some absent. The profile shows 100,000 to 150,000 clones, roughly 79% of them singletons. This entry comes from a study of cytomegalovirus exposure and HLA in healthy donors. Findings and limits, study-wide: Cytomegalovirus association was listed for 164 TCR beta chains. A cluster of highly shared sequence variants was likely a sequencing artifact. A later analysis linked 15,000 to 20,000 TCR beta sequences to HLA alleles at 0.05 false discovery rate. Clonal expansion was found to be greater in HLA-associated TCR beta chains than in equally common others in a later analysis.

CDR1 and CDR2 (germline): SGHTA, FQGNSA. CDR3 length: 14 amino acids. V lost 1 base and J 14 bases, leaving 20 bases between the germline ends. The sample comprised PBMCs. The clonotype was recovered from a woman between 40 and 50 years old in good health and CMV-seronegative. The chain joins TRBV7-2 to TRBJ1-2; D gene uncertain. CDR3 protein: CASSLEQTSKISTF. CDR3 in DNA: TGTGCCAGCAGCTTAGAACAGACCTCTAAAATAAGTACCTTC.